These 2 T cell receptor beta chains came from one sample sequenced in a study of T-cell memory formation after mild COVID-19. TCRdb called the 5' RACE reads again in MiXCR, with one record for every CDR3 protein. The top ten hold 9% to 15% of the sample, which has about half a million distinct CDR3 sequences, roughly 18% seen once. The sample taken for sequencing was PBMCs or a T cell subset sorted from them (not recorded which). The receptor source for this set is an adult woman who had mild COVID-19 (a few samples of this study predate the infection). Cell type and time point are not known.

This clonotype has just one count. The V call is TRBV7-2, the J call TRBJ2-7; D is unresolved. CDR3 length: 14 residues. The V end was cut by 5 bases, the J end by 5 bases, with 16 bases between. CDR1 and CDR2 from the germline V gene are SGHTA and FQGNSA. DNA of the CDR3: TGTGCCAGCAGCGTACCCCCACCTGGAGACGAGCAGTACTTC. Amino acids: CASSVPPPGDEQYF.

J is TRBJ1-1 and V is TRBV9, with 7 bases identical to TRBD1. The CDR3 has 14 residues. Losses at the gene ends were 4 bases for V and 11 bases for J; bases not matched to a gene: 14. In germline, CDR1 is SGDLS, CDR2 YYNGEE. The CDR3 is CASSTGTVARMAFF. CDR3 DNA sequence: TGTGCCAGCAGCACCGGGACAGTTGCACGGATGGCTTTCTTT.